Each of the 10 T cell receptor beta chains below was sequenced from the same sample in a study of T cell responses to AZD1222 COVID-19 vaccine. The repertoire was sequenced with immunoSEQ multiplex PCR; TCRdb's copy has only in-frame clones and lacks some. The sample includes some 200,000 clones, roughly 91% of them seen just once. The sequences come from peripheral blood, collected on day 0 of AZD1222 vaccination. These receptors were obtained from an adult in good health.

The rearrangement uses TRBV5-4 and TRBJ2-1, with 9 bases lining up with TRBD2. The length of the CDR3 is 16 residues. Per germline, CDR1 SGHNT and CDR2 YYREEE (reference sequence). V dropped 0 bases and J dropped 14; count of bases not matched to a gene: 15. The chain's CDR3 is CASSLAKGSGSLSKFF. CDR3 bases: TGTGCCAGCAGCTTGGCCAAGGGTAGCGGGAGTCTTAGTAAGTTCTTC.

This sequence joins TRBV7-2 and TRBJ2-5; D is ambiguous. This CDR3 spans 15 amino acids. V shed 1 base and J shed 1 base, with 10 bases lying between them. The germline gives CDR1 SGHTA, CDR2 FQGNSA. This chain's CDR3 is CASSLGVGFQETQYF. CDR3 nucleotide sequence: TGTGCCAGCAGCTTAGGGGTGGGGTTCCAAGAGACCCAGTACTTC.

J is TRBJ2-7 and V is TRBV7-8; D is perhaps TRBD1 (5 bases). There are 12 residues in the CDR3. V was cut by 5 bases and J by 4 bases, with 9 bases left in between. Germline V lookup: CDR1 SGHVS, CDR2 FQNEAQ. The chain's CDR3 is CASSVRGYEQYF. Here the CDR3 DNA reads TGTGCCAGCAGCGTAAGGGGTTACGAGCAGTACTTC.

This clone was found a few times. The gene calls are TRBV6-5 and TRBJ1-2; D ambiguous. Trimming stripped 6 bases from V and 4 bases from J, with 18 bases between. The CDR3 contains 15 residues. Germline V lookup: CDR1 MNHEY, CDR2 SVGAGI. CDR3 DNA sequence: TGTGCCAGCAGCGCTACTTGGGCATTGGGCTATGGCTACACCTTC. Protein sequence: CASSATWALGYGYTF.

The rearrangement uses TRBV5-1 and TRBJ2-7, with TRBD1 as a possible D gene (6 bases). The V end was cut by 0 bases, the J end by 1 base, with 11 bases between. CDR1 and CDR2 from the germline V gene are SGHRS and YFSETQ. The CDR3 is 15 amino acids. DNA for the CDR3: TGCGCCAGCAGCTTGGGGGGACAACTGTCCTACGAGCAGTACTTC. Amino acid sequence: CASSLGGQLSYEQYF.

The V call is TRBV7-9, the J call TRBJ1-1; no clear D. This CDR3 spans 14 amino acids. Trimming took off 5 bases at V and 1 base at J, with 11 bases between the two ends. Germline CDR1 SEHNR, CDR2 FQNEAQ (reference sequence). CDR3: CASSPQYGNTEAFF. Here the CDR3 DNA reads TGTGCCAGCAGCCCGCAGTACGGGAACACTGAAGCTTTCTTT.

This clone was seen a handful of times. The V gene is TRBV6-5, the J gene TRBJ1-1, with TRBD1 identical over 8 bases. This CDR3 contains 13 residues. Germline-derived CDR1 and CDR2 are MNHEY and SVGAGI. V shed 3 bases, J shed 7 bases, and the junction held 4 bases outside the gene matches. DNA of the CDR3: TGTGCCAGCAGTTATGGACAGGGCCTTGAAGCTTTCTTT. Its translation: CASSYGQGLEAFF.

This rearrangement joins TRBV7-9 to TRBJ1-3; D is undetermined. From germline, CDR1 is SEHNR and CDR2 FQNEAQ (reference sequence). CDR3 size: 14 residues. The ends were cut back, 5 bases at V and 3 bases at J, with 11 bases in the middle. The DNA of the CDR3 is TGTGCCAGCAGCCCCGGAGTGAGTGGAAACACCATATATTTT. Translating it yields CASSPGVSGNTIYF. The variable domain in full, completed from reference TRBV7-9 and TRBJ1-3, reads DTGVSQNPRHKITKRGQNVTFRCDPISEHNRLYWYRQTLGQGPEFLTYFQNEAQLEKSRLLSDRFSAERPKGSFSTLEIQRTEQGDSAMYLCASSPGVSGNTIYFGEGSWLTVV.

The CDR3, as DNA: TGTGCCAGCAGTTCATCTTCCGCGAATGAGCAGTTCTTC. It translates to CASSSSSANEQFF. V and J are TRBV6-2 or TRBV6-3 and TRBJ2-1; D remains unclear. Between the trimmed V and J ends, which lost 4 bases and 7 bases, there was a span of 11 bases. Germline V gives CDR1 MNHEY, CDR2 SVGEGT. This CDR3 contains 13 residues.

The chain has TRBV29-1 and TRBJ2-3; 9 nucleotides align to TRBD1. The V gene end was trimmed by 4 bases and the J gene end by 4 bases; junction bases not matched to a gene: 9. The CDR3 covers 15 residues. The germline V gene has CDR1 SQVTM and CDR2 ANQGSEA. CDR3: CSVAVPGQGSDTQYF. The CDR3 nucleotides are TGCAGCGTTGCTGTTCCGGGACAGGGTTCAGATACGCAGTATTTT.